This TCR beta chain was retrieved from a study of cytomegalovirus exposure and HLA in healthy donors. The overall study: The Caucasian-associated ancestry cluster contained 81% of the approximately 390 genotyped donors. Findings and caveats of the study: Across all donors, roughly uniform sequencing depth was an assumption of the presence/absence analyses. In a later analysis, several top co-occurrence clusters appeared linked to parvovirus B19, influenza, CMV and Epstein-Barr virus.

The PCR used 60 Vbeta and 13 Jbeta primers. Libraries were prepared by immunoSEQ multiplex PCR; TCRdb keeps only in-frame clonotypes and omits some of them. This table has 95,000 to 110,000 clones, roughly 80% appearing once. Worth noting for this clone: Its antigen is still unknown.

The donors gave bone marrow, and they were healthy. Germline CDR1 and CDR2: LNHDA and SQIVND (reference sequence). CDR3 size: 14 residues. V was cut by 3 bases and J by 5 bases, with 13 bases left in between. V is TRBV19 and J is TRBJ1-1; a possible D gene is TRBD1 (6 bases). The sequence came from a man aged 30 to 39 in good health and CMV-seronegative. The sequencing sample was made of PBMCs. The CDR3 DNA follows: TGTGCCAGTAGTATCCAGGCAGGGGCAACTGAAGCTTTCTTT. This encodes CASSIQAGATEAFF.